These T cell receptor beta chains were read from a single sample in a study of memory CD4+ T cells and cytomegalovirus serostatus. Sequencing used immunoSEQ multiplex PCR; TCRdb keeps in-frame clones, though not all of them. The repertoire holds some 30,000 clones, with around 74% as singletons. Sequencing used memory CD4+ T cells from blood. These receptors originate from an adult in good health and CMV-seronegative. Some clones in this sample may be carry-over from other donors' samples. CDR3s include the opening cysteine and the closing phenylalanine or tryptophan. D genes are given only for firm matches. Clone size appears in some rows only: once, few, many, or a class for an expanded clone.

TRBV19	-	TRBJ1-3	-	TGTGCCAGTAGCCTGCAGGGTGCTCCTGGAAACACCATATATTTT	CASSLQGAPGNTIYF
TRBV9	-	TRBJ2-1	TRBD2	TGTGCCAGCAGCGGTGGACTAGCGGGGAATCTTGAGCAGTTCTTC	CASSGGLAGNLEQFF
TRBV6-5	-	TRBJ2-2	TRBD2	TGTGCCAGCGCGGGTGTAGCGGGGAACACCGGGGAGCTGTTTTTT	CASAGVAGNTGELFF
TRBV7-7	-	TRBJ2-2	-	TGTGCTAGCAGCTTAGGTCGGGGTATGAACACCGGGGAGCTGTTTTTT	CASSLGRGMNTGELFF
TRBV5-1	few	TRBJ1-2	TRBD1	TGCGCCAGCAGCGACGGGACAGGGGGCTATGGCTACACCTTC	CASSDGTGGYGYTF
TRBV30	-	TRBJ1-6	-	TGTGCCTGGAGGCCGCTCCTGGGGGATAATTCACCCCTCCACTTT	CAWRPLLGDNSPLHF
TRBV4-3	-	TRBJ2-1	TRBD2	TGCGCCAGCAGCCAGGGACTAGCTAACAATGAGCAGTTCTTC	CASSQGLANNEQFF
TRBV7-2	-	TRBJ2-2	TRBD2	TGTGCCAGCAGCCAGGGACTAGCGGGGTGGGGGGAGCTGTTTTTT	CASSQGLAGWGELFF
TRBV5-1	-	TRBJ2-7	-	TGCGCCAGCAGCCCCCCGGGGCCGGGTACCTACGAGCAGTACTTC	CASSPPGPGTYEQYF
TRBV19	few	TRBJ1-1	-	TGTGCCAGTAGTAACCGGGAGACTGAAGCTTTCTTT	CASSNRETEAFF
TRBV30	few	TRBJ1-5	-	TGTGCCTGGGGTCGGGATAGCAATCAGCCCCAGCATTTT	CAWGRDSNQPQHF
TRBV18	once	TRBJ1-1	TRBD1	TGTGCCAGCTCCCCCCCGAAGACAGGGGCGTCCACTGAAGCTTTCTTT	CASSPPKTGASTEAFF
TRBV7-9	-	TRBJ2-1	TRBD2	TGTGCCAGCAGCTTTGAGCGGGGGCCTAACAATGAGCAGTTCTTC	CASSFERGPNNEQFF
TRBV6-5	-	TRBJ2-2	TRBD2	TGTGCCAGCGGGACTAGAACCGGGGAGCTGTTTTTT	CASGTRTGELFF
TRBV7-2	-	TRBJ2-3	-	TGTGCCAGCAGCTTAGCGGCGGGACAAGGGTATAGCACAGATACGCAGTATTTT	CASSLAAGQGYSTDTQYF
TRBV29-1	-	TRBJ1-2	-	TGCAGCGTTGAAGATGGGACCTCGCGCTATGGCTACACCTTC	CSVEDGTSRYGYTF
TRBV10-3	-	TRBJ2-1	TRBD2	TGTGCCATCAGTGAGCCGGGGGGGAGGAATGAGCAGTTCTTC	CAISEPGGRNEQFF
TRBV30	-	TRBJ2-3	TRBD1	TGTGCCTGGCGAGACAGGGGGCGGTTAAGCACAGATACGCAGTATTTT	CAWRDRGRLSTDTQYF
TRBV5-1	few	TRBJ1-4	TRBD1	TGCGCCAGCAGTTTCGTGGGACAGGGAGCAACTAATGAAAAACTGTTTTTT	CASSFVGQGATNEKLFF
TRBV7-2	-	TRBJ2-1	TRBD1	TGTGCCAGCAGCCCCGGGACAGGGCGTCCTGAGCAGTTCTTC	CASSPGTGRPEQFF
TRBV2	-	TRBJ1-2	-	TGTGCCACCCTTTCAACGAAGGGTAACTATGGCTACACCTTC	CATLSTKGNYGYTF
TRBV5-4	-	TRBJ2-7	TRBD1	TGTGCCAGCAGCTCTGCCCGGGACAGGGTAAGGTACGAGCAGTACTTC	CASSSARDRVRYEQYF
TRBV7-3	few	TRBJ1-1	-	TGTGCCAGCAGCTTAAACGGGGGCTTAGGCAGGCACACTGAAGCTTTCTTT	CASSLNGGLGRHTEAFF
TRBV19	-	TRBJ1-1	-	TGTGCCAGTAGTATAGAGGGAGGGGTCACTGAAGCTTTCTTT	CASSIEGGVTEAFF
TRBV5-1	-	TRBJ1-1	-	TGCGCCAGCAGCTCAGGACAGCCGAACACTGAAGCTTTCTTT	CASSSGQPNTEAFF
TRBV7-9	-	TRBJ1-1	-	TGTGCCAGCAGCTTAACGGGGTCAGACTCTGAAGCTTTCTTT	CASSLTGSDSEAFF
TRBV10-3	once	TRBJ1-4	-	TGTGCCATCAGTGTCCAGGAGGGATTTAATGAAAAACTGTTTTTT	CAISVQEGFNEKLFF
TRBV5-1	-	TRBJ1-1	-	TGCGCCAGCAGCTTGAGGGCAGGGACAATCCAATCGAACACTGAAGCTTTCTTT	CASSLRAGTIQSNTEAFF
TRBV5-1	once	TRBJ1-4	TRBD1	TGCGCCAGCAGCCCGGCCGGGACAGACAATGAAAAACTGTTTTTT	CASSPAGTDNEKLFF
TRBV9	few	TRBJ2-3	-	TGTGCCAGCAGCCCGACATGGAGCACAGATACGCAGTATTTT	CASSPTWSTDTQYF
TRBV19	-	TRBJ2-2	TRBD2	TGTGCCAGTAGCCTCCGTGGACTAGCGGGTACCGGGGAGCTGTTTTTT	CASSLRGLAGTGELFF
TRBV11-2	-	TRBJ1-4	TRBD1	TGTGCCAGCAGCTTAAATTTCCACAGGGGGGGTAATGAAAAACTGTTTTTT	CASSLNFHRGGNEKLFF
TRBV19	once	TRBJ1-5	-	TGTGCCAGTAGTTATCGTCAGGCGCCCAATCAGCCCCAGCATTTT	CASSYRQAPNQPQHF
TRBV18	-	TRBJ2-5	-	TGTGCCAGCTCACTCGGAGATACAGCCTCAGAGACCCAGTACTTC	CASSLGDTASETQYF
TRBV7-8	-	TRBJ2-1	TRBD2	TGTGCCAGCAGCCTAGTTGTAAGCGGGGGGAATGAGCAGTTCTTC	CASSLVVSGGNEQFF
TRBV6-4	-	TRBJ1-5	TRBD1	TGTGCCAGCAGTGCCCGGGACAGGATCAATCAGCCCCAGCATTTT	CASSARDRINQPQHF
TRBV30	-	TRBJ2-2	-	TGTGCCTGGAGTCGGAACGGGAACACCGGGGAGCTGTTTTTT	CAWSRNGNTGELFF
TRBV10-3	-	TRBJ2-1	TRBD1	TGTGCCATCAGTGACCGGGACAGGCATGGGAATGAGCAGTTCTTC	CAISDRDRHGNEQFF
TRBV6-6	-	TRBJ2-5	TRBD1	TGTGCCAGCAGTTACACCCCTGGACAGGGGGAGACCCAGTACTTC	CASSYTPGQGETQYF
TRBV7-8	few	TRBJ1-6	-	TGTGCCAGCAGCTTAGCAGGGATTTCACCCCTCCACTTT	CASSLAGISPLHF
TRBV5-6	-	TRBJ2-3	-	TGTGCCAGCAGCTTGGGACTCTCGGGGGCAGGGAAACCGGATACGCAGTATTTT	CASSLGLSGAGKPDTQYF